Listed below are T cell receptor beta chains from one sample, sequenced in a study of Ad26.COV2.S vaccination and SARS-CoV-2 variants. Produced via immunoSEQ multiplex PCR; TCRdb's table is partial and in-frame only. The sample has some 400,000 clones, 89% seen once; the top ten hold approximately 1.9%. Material: peripheral blood, obtained in a trial of Ad26.COV2.S vaccine versus placebo. Receptor source: a person between 18 and 65 years old who received the Ad26.COV2.S COVID-19 vaccine or a placebo. CDR3s include the opening cysteine and the closing phenylalanine or tryptophan. Fields, in order: J gene, V gene, D gene, clone size, CDR3 DNA, CDR3 protein. The D gene is left open where the match is weak. Only some rows state a clone size, as once, few, many or a class for expanded clones.

TRBJ1-2 | TRBV6-2/TRBV6-3 | . | . | TGTGCCAGCAGTTACTCGAGGTCCTATGGCTACACCTTC | CASSYSRSYGYTF
TRBJ2-2 | TRBV28 | . | once | TGTGCCAGCAGTTTAAGAGGAATAGGAAGTACCGGGGAGCTGTTTTTT | CASSLRGIGSTGELFF
TRBJ1-1 | TRBV4-1 | . | . | TGCGCCAGCAGCCAAGCTCGAGGGGCCCCTGAAGCTTTCTTT | CASSQARGAPEAFF
TRBJ2-6 | TRBV27 | . | . | TGTGCCAGCGGACGCCCCTCTGGGGCCAACGTCCTGACTTTC | CASGRPSGANVLTF
TRBJ1-1 | TRBV28 | . | . | TGTGCCAGCAGTCCCCCGGCCTGGAACACTGAAGCTTTCTTT | CASSPPAWNTEAFF
TRBJ2-7 | TRBV7-9 | . | . | TGTGCCAGCCACACCCAAATCCAAAGCTACGAGCAGTACTTC | CASHTQIQSYEQYF
TRBJ1-5 | TRBV27 | TRBD1 | . | TGTGCCAGCAGCTCTCTCGACAGGGACCTCAATCAGCCCCAGCATTTT | CASSSLDRDLNQPQHF
TRBJ1-1 | TRBV14 | . | . | TGTGCCAGCAGCAGACTTCGGGGGAACACTGAAGCTTTCTTT | CASSRLRGNTEAFF
TRBJ1-5 | TRBV15 | . | . | TGTGCCACCAGCAGAGATAGGTCTCAGCCCCAGCATTTT | CATSRDRSQPQHF
TRBJ2-5 | TRBV28 | . | . | TGTGCCAGCGGGGACCAAGAGACCCAGTACTTC | CASGDQETQYF
TRBJ2-5 | TRBV13 | . | . | TGTGCCAGCAGACTAACAGGGTACCAAGAGACCCAGTACTTC | CASRLTGYQETQYF
TRBJ1-3 | TRBV5-4 | . | . | TGTGCCAGCAGCCCTCCAGGGGTTGGAAACACCATATATTTT | CASSPPGVGNTIYF
TRBJ2-3 | TRBV20-1 | . | . | TGCAGTGCTAGTATTTACGCCTGGGGGGAGCAGTATTTT | CSASIYAWGEQYF
TRBJ2-5 | TRBV5-6 | . | . | TGTGCCAGCAGCCCCGGGGGTCGGGAGACCCAGTACTTC | CASSPGGRETQYF
TRBJ2-7 | TRBV7-2 | TRBD2 | . | TGTGCCAGCAGCCCCAACCGACTAGCGGTATACGAGCAGTACTTC | CASSPNRLAVYEQYF
TRBJ2-5 | TRBV5-4 | . | . | TGTGCCAGCAGCCTGGCCGGGACGGTCCAAGAGACCCAGTACTTC | CASSLAGTVQETQYF
TRBJ2-7 | TRBV9 | . | . | TGTGCCAGCAGCGTTAGTCTGATTAGTTACGAGCAGTACTTC | CASSVSLISYEQYF
TRBJ1-2 | TRBV9 | . | few | TGTGCCAGCAGCGTAGAGCCCAGGGAGCATGGCTACACCTTC | CASSVEPREHGYTF
TRBJ1-3 | TRBV10-2 | TRBD1 | . | TGCGCCAGCAGTGAGTCGACAGGGTCCGGAAACACCATATATTTT | CASSESTGSGNTIYF
TRBJ1-1 | TRBV19 | . | . | TGTGCCAGTAGTATACCGCAGGGGTTGAACACTGAAGCTTTCTTT | CASSIPQGLNTEAFF
TRBJ1-1 | TRBV28 | . | few | TGTGCCAGCACAGACAGGAACACTGAAGCTTTCTTT | CASTDRNTEAFF
TRBJ2-2 | TRBV4-1 | TRBD2 | . | TGCGCCAGCAGCCAAGAGCGAGCGGGAGGGCCGGCCGGGGAGCTGTTTTTT | CASSQERAGGPAGELFF
TRBJ2-2 | TRBV2 | . | . | TGTGCCAGCATTAAGGGGGCGGGAACCGGGGAGCTGTTTTTT | CASIKGAGTGELFF
TRBJ1-1 | TRBV9 | . | . | TGTGCCAGCAGCGTAGATCCCTTGAACACTGAAGCTTTCTTT | CASSVDPLNTEAFF
TRBJ1-1 | TRBV28 | TRBD1 | . | TGTGCCAGCAGTTTCCATACCGGGACAGGGGCCACTGAAGCTTTCTTT | CASSFHTGTGATEAFF
TRBJ2-2 | TRBV18 | . | . | TGTGCCAGCTCACATAGCTTCACAGGGATTCGCACCGGGGAGCTGTTTTTT | CASSHSFTGIRTGELFF
TRBJ2-5 | TRBV7-6 | . | . | TGTGCCAGCAGCTTAGACGGGGGCGCTCAAGAGACCCAGTACTTC | CASSLDGGAQETQYF
TRBJ1-4 | TRBV5-1 | . | . | TGCGCCAGCAGCTTGGCCGGGGGTACGGGTAAAGAAAAACTGTTTTTT | CASSLAGGTGKEKLFF
TRBJ2-3 | TRBV7-3 | . | . | TGTGCCAGCAGCCCACACCAAACTGGGCGTACAGATACGCAGTATTTT | CASSPHQTGRTDTQYF
TRBJ2-7 | TRBV18 | . | . | TGTGCCAGCTCACCATTAGCCGGGACCGGCGAGCAGTACTTC | CASSPLAGTGEQYF
TRBJ2-1 | TRBV5-1 | TRBD2 | . | TGCGCCAGCAGCCCTACTCGGACTAGCGGGTACAATGAGCAGTTCTTC | CASSPTRTSGYNEQFF
TRBJ2-1 | TRBV11-2 | TRBD2 | . | TGTGCCAGCAGCTTAGGCTCCGGGGGGATTGAGCAGTTCTTC | CASSLGSGGIEQFF
TRBJ2-7 | TRBV2 | . | . | TGTGCCAGCAGTGCTGCTGGGTATGGGCGGGGATCCTACGAGCAGTACTTC | CASSAAGYGRGSYEQYF
TRBJ2-2 | TRBV15 | . | . | TGTGCCACCAGCAGAGTAGTGCCCGGGGAGCTGTTTTTT | CATSRVVPGELFF
TRBJ1-2 | TRBV4-1 | TRBD1 | . | TGCGCCAGCAGCCAAGAGGACAGGAGATCCTATGGCTACACCTTC | CASSQEDRRSYGYTF
TRBJ2-2 | TRBV4-1 | TRBD2 | . | TGCGCCAGCAGCCTAGTAGCGGGAGGGGGCACCGGGGAGCTGTTTTTT | CASSLVAGGGTGELFF
TRBJ2-1 | TRBV6-6 | TRBD2 | . | TGTGCCAGCAGACGACTAGCGGGAGGGGGGAACAATGAGCAGTTCTTC | CASRRLAGGGNNEQFF
TRBJ1-1 | TRBV28 | TRBD1 | . | TGTGCCAGCAGTCCGACAGGGATAGGACGCACTGAAGCTTTCTTT | CASSPTGIGRTEAFF
TRBJ1-5 | TRBV6-1 | . | . | TGTGCCAGCAGTGAATACCGGAATAGCAATCAGCCCCAGCATTTT | CASSEYRNSNQPQHF
TRBJ2-7 | TRBV29-1 | . | . | TGCAGCGTTGCCGGAGGACAGTCCTACGAGCAGTACTTC | CSVAGGQSYEQYF
TRBJ1-5 | TRBV28 | . | . | TGTGCCAGCAGTGACCCAGGTTTTAGGCAGCCCCAGCATTTT | CASSDPGFRQPQHF
TRBJ1-2 | TRBV7-3 | TRBD1 | . | TGTGCCAGCAGCCAGAGCCCGGACAGGGGGCTAGGTCGGGGCTACACCTTC | CASSQSPDRGLGRGYTF
TRBJ2-2 | TRBV9 | . | . | TGTGCCAGCAGCGTAGACCCGGGGACTCGTTCCTACACCGGGGAGCTGTTTTTT | CASSVDPGTRSYTGELFF
TRBJ2-5 | TRBV13 | TRBD2 | . | TGTGCCAGCAGCTTAAGCCTAGCGGGAGAGACCCAGTACTTC | CASSLSLAGETQYF
TRBJ2-7 | TRBV11-3 | . | . | TGTGCCAGCAGTCCGACAGAAACCTACGAGCAGTACTTC | CASSPTETYEQYF
TRBJ2-7 | TRBV29-1 | . | . | TGCAGCGTTGTGTCCCGCCTAACAGGCTACGAGCAGTACTTC | CSVVSRLTGYEQYF
TRBJ1-3 | TRBV15 | . | . | TGTGCCACCAGCAGAGTCTCGGGAACTGGAAACACCATATATTTT | CATSRVSGTGNTIYF